These 23 T cell receptor beta chains originate from one sample sequenced in a study of a mutant IDH1 vaccine in newly diagnosed glioma. Time point indicated: week 35, safety follow-up. Doses consisted of 300 ug of mutant IDH1 20-mer peptide each, paired with topical imiquimod. These receptors' antigens are unknown. The table came from immunoSEQ multiplex PCR; TCRdb's copy has only in-frame clones and leaves some out. The sample gives 45,000 to 60,000 clones, 85% to 90% of which show up once; approximately 5.1% is in the top ten. Specimen: PBMCs, collected from a glioma patient whose treatment included an IDH1 peptide vaccine. The receptors derive from a woman between 35 and 50 years old with glioma.

The chain employs TRBV19 and TRBJ1-5; D is perhaps TRBD1 (5 bases). The CDR3 sequence is 15 residues long. Germline CDR1 reads LNHDA; CDR2 reads SQIVND (reference sequence). V was cut by 4 bases and J by 2 bases, with 12 bases left in between. CDR3 sequence (DNA): TGTGCCAGTAGTACCCAGGGAAGGGGCAATCAGCCCCAGCATTTT. Translated, it gives CASSTQGRGNQPQHF.

The chain has TRBV19 and TRBJ1-2; the D gene is possibly TRBD1 (5 bases). Per germline, CDR1 LNHDA and CDR2 SQIVND (reference sequence). Trimming stripped 11 bases from V and 4 bases from J, with 14 bases between. This CDR3 contains 12 residues. CDR3 in amino acids: CASLGGAYGYTF. DNA for the CDR3: TGTGCCTCCTTGGGGGGTGCCTATGGCTACACCTTC.

The chain recombines TRBV13 with TRBJ2-6; no firm D call. The V gene's germline CDR1 is PRHDT and CDR2 FYEKMQ (reference sequence). V lost 2 bases and J lost 0, with 11 bases in between. The CDR3 has 17 amino acids. The DNA for the CDR3 is TGTGCCAGCAGCTTACGGGTAGATAGCTCTGGGGCCAACGTCCTGACTTTC. Amino acids: CASSLRVDSSGANVLTF.

V usage is TRBV4-1 and J usage is TRBJ1-4, with TRBD1 matching over 7 bases. CDR1 and CDR2 from the germline V gene are MGHRA and YSYEKL. This CDR3 has 15 amino acids. V was clipped by 1 base and J by 8 bases; unmatched bases: 7. The CDR3 bases are TGCGCCAGCAGCCAAGTAAACAGGGGTTTAGAAAAACTGTTTTTT. Translating it yields CASSQVNRGLEKLFF.

J is TRBJ2-1 and V is TRBV7-2, with 11 bases that match TRBD2. The V segment lost 5 bases and the J segment 7 bases; nucleotides outside the gene matches: 7. Germline assignment: CDR1 SGHTA and CDR2 FQGNSA. This CDR3 is built from 15 residues. CDR3 region: CASSPVAGGPNEQFF. CDR3 DNA sequence: TGTGCCAGCAGCCCCGTAGCGGGGGGGCCGAATGAGCAGTTCTTC. Full variable domain (remainder filled in from reference TRBV7-2 and TRBJ2-1): GAGVSQSPSNKVTEKGKDVELRCDPISGHTALYWYRQSLGQGLEFLIYFQGNSAPDKSGLPSDRFSAERTGGSVSTLTIQRTQQEDSAVYLCASSPVAGGPNEQFFGPGTRLTVL.

The chain links TRBV6-6 to TRBJ1-4, with D possibly TRBD1 on 5 matching bases. In germline, CDR1 is MNHNY, CDR2 SVGAGI (reference sequence). Trimming shortened V by 0 bases and J by 12 bases, and 14 bases separated the two germline ends. The CDR3 is made up of 14 amino acids. CDR3 region: CASSYSFEGTELFF. CDR3 coding DNA: TGTGCCAGCAGTTACTCGTTCGAAGGGACTGAACTGTTTTTT.

This clone was observed once. CDR3 sequence (DNA): TGTGCCAGCAGCCAAGAAGGAGCATACGAGCAGTACTTC. Protein: CASSQEGAYEQYF. This sequence joins TRBV4-2 and TRBJ2-7; D remains unclear. Germline values: CDR1 LGHNA, CDR2 YNFKEQ. The V end was cut by 0 bases, the J end by 4 bases, with 7 bases between. This CDR3 comprises 13 residues.

CDR3 bases: TGCGCCAGCAGCTTGAATAGCGGGGGGGGGATCTACGAGCAGTACTTC. This translates into CASSLNSGGGIYEQYF. The chain carries TRBV5-1 and TRBJ2-7; 11 positions agree with TRBD2. Germline CDR1 SGHRS, CDR2 YFSETQ. The junction had 6 bases not matched to a gene; V was cut back by 1 base and J by 3 bases. CDR3 size: 16 residues.

Here the CDR3 reads CAWSGGGSSYEQYF. CDR3 DNA sequence: TGTGCCTGGAGCGGGGGGGGAAGCTCCTACGAGCAGTACTTC. The genes are TRBV30 and TRBJ2-7, with 8 bases that match TRBD2. CDR3 length: 14 amino acids. Germline V gives CDR1 GTSNPN, CDR2 SVGIG (reference sequence). V was clipped by 3 bases and J by 0 bases; unmatched bases: 4.

The rearrangement links TRBV7-6 to TRBJ1-5; TRBD1 aligns across 7 bases. The length of the CDR3 is 16 residues. Losses at the gene ends were 4 bases for V and 5 bases for J; bases not matched to a gene: 11. CDR1 and CDR2 from the germline V gene are SGHVS and FNYEAQ. The CDR3 DNA sequence: TGTGCCAGCAGCTCGATGACAGGGAAGGGATATCAGCCCCAGCATTTT. Its translation is CASSSMTGKGYQPQHF.

The gene calls are TRBV2 and TRBJ2-3; 9 positions agree with TRBD2. The CDR3 contains 13 residues. J was trimmed by 4 bases and V by 5 bases; bases with no gene match: 1. The germline V gene encodes CDR1 SNHLY and CDR2 FYNNEI. The chain's CDR3 is CASSLAGADTQYF. CDR3 DNA sequence: TGTGCCAGCAGTTTAGCGGGAGCAGATACGCAGTATTTT.

The V call is TRBV10-3, the J call TRBJ2-3; 8 nucleotides line up with TRBD2. V shed 6 bases, J shed 3 bases, and the junction held 5 bases outside the gene matches. The CDR3 loop spans 14 amino acids. Germline V CDR1 and CDR2: ENHRY, SYGVKD. The CDR3 spells CAISEPGGTDTQYF. The CDR3 DNA is TGTGCCATCAGCGAACCGGGGGGGACAGATACGCAGTATTTT.

The chain combines TRBV7-9 with TRBJ2-5; tentative D call: TRBD2 (6 bases). This CDR3 has 16 residues. Germline CDR1 and CDR2: SEHNR and FQNEAQ (reference sequence). The V gene lost 1 base and the J gene lost 2 bases, with 14 bases spanning the gap. CDR3 DNA: TGTGCCAGCAGCTTAGGATTCTTGGGGGGACAAGAGACCCAGTACTTC. It encodes CASSLGFLGGQETQYF.

The chain combines TRBV18 with TRBJ1-3; 7 bases align to TRBD1. CDR1 is KGHSH and CDR2 is LQKENI in the germline V gene. The junction had 10 bases not matched to a gene; V was cut back by 3 bases and J by 2 bases. This CDR3 has 17 residues. The CDR3 spells CASSPRQGPDTGNTIYF. Here the CDR3 DNA reads TGTGCCAGCTCACCTCGACAGGGCCCCGACACTGGAAACACCATATATTTT.

The gene calls are TRBV6-5 and TRBJ1-1, with TRBD1 matching over 9 bases. V gave up 6 bases and J gave up 4 bases; unmatched junction bases: 9. The CDR3 runs to 15 residues. From germline, CDR1 is MNHEY and CDR2 SVGAGI. Here the CDR3 reads CASRSRDRGGTEAFF. DNA for the CDR3: TGTGCCAGCAGATCGAGAGACAGGGGGGGCACTGAAGCTTTCTTT.

The chain is built from TRBV28 and TRBJ2-3; 8 bases agree with TRBD2. Germline CDR1 MDHEN, CDR2 SYDVKM. The trim removed 8 bases at V and 1 base at J, leaving 5 bases unmatched. The CDR3 has 14 amino acids. Written as DNA, the CDR3 is TGTGCCAGCGCGATGACTAGCGGCACAGATACGCAGTATTTT. It yields the protein CASAMTSGTDTQYF.

The J gene is TRBJ2-2, the V gene TRBV4-1; no clear D gene. This CDR3 comprises 15 residues. CDR1 and CDR2 (germline): MGHRA, YSYEKL. Trimming removed 2 bases at V and 5 bases at J, with 12 bases between. The CDR3 is CASSQLVGSTGELFF. The CDR3, as DNA: TGCGCCAGCAGCCAATTAGTGGGGTCAACCGGGGAGCTGTTTTTT.

In its sample, this clone was seen a few times. The chain joins TRBV4-1 to TRBJ1-1; D unclear. This CDR3 region has 14 residues. In germline, CDR1 is MGHRA, CDR2 YSYEKL. V lost 0 bases, J lost 4 bases, and 9 bases lay in between. Here the CDR3 reads CASSQDFSSTEAFF. The CDR3 nucleotides are TGCGCCAGCAGCCAAGATTTCAGTAGCACTGAAGCTTTCTTT.

This clone appeared once. The genes are TRBV5-5 and TRBJ1-4; possible D gene TRBD1, 5 bases. The CDR3 runs to 17 residues. Trimming stripped 3 bases from V and 7 bases from J, with 22 bases between. The germline gives CDR1 SGHKS, CDR2 YYEKEE (reference sequence). CDR3 sequence (DNA): TGTGCCAGCAGCTCCTCACAAGGGACTTCGAGGGGTGAAAAACTGTTTTTT. Translation gives CASSSSQGTSRGEKLFF.

CDR3 loop: CAISYGDGTEAFF. DNA for the CDR3: TGTGCCATCAGTTACGGGGACGGAACTGAAGCTTTCTTT. This chain links TRBV10-3 with TRBJ1-1, with D maybe TRBD1 (5 bases). This CDR3 is 13 amino acids long. V dropped 5 bases and J dropped 5 bases, with 12 bases sitting between them. From germline, CDR1 is ENHRY and CDR2 SYGVKD.

This chain joins TRBV18 and TRBJ2-1; 10 bases match TRBD2. V trimming: 2 bases; J trimming: 4 bases; junction bases outside the gene matches: 8. The germline gives CDR1 KGHSH, CDR2 LQKENI. The CDR3 has 17 amino acids. The CDR3 region has the DNA TGTGCCAGCTCACCAAAGCCGCTAGCGGGGGCTTACAATGAGCAGTTCTTC. Its translation is CASSPKPLAGAYNEQFF.

The V and J genes are TRBV27 and TRBJ2-7; D unclear. Trimming stripped 6 bases from V and 1 base from J, with 19 bases between. Germline values: CDR1 MNHEY, CDR2 SMNVEV (reference sequence). This CDR3 is built from 16 residues. CDR3 nucleotides: TGTGCCAGCAGCCTGAGGACGGCGCCGGTGTCCTACGAGCAGTACTTC. It specifies CASSLRTAPVSYEQYF.

On this clone itself: At the DNA level, this CDR3 is encoded by other sequences in the same sample as well. J is TRBJ2-3 and V is TRBV5-6; 8 bases fit TRBD2. The CDR3 consists of 15 residues. V trimming: 2 bases; J trimming: 1 base; junction bases outside the gene matches: 3. CDR1 SGHDT and CDR2 YYEEEE come from the germline V gene. The CDR3 nucleotides are TGTGCCAGCAGCTTAGTCGGGGGGGGCACAGATACGCAGTATTTT. Translation gives CASSLVGGGTDTQYF.